The present T cell receptor (beta chain) was sequenced within a study of cytomegalovirus exposure and HLA in healthy donors. Germline CDR1 reads SEHNR; CDR2 reads FQNEAQ (reference sequence). Trimming shortened V by 2 bases and J by 3 bases, and 11 bases separated the two germline ends. The CDR3 is 15 amino acids. The PCR ran on 60 Vbeta and 13 Jbeta primers. Using immunoSEQ multiplex PCR, the repertoire was profiled, and TCRdb retains in-frame clones only, with some absent. The repertoire holds 120,000 to 150,000 clones, approximately 80% seen once, with 3.5% to 4.5% in the top ten. General study findings and limits: Among immune exposure information, only CMV serostatus was available.

This clone came up once. The antigen remains undetermined. This receptor was obtained from a woman between 40 and 55 years old in good health and CMV-seropositive. This chain uses TRBV7-9 with TRBJ1-3, with unresolved D. The specimen sequenced was PBMCs. In nucleotides, the CDR3 is TGTGCCAGCAGCTTATACTCCCCGCATGGAAACACCATATATTTT. Translation gives CASSLYSPHGNTIYF.